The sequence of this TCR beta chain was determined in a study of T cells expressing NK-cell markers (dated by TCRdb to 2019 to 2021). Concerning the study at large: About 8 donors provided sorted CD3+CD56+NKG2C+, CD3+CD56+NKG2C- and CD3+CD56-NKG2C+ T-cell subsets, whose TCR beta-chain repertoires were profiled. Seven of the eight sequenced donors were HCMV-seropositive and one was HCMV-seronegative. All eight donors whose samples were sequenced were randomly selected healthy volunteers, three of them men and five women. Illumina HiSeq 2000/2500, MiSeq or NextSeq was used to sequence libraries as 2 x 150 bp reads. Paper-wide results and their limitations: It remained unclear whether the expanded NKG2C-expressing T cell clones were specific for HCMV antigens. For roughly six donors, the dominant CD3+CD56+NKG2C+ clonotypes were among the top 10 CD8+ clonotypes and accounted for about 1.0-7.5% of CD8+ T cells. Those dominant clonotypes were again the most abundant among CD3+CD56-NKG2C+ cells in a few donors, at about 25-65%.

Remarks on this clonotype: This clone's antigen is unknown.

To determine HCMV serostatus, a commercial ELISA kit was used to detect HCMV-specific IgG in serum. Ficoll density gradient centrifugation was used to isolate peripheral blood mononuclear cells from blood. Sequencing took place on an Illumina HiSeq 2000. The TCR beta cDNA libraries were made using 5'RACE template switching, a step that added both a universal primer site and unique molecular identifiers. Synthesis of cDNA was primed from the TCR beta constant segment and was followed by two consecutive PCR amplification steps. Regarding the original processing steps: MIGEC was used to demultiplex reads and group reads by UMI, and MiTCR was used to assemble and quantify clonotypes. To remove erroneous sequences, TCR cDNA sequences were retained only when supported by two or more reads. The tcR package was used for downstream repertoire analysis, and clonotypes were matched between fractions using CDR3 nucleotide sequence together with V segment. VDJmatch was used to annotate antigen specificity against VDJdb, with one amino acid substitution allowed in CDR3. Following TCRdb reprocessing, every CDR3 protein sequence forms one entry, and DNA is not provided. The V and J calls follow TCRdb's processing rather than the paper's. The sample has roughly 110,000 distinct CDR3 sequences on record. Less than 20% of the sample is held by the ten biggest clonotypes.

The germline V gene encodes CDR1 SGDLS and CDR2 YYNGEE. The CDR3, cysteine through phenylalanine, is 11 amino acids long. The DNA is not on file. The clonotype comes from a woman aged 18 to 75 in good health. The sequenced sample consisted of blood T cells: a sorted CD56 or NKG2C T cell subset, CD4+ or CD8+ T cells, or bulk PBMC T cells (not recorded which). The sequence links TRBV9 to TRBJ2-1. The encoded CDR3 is CASSPDNEQFF.